This is a list of T cell receptor beta chains from one sample in a study of cytomegalovirus exposure and HLA in healthy donors. Profiled with immunoSEQ multiplex PCR; TCRdb holds only in-frame clones, not every one. Of more than 95,000 clones listed, under 80% are singletons. The sequenced material came from PBMCs. The receptors shown here come from a woman aged 18-29 years in good health and CMV-seropositive. CDR3s include the opening cysteine and the closing phenylalanine or tryptophan. A D gene is named only where the DNA matches it firmly. Clone sizes are given selectively: once, few, many, or a class where the clone is expanded.

CDR3aa | abundance | v_gene | len | d_gene
CASSYPLGPQHF | . | TRBV6-5 | 12 | .
CASSQSDSNGNQPQHF | . | TRBV4-1 | 16 | .
CAWSVLPRDRGNSNQPQHF | . | TRBV30 | 19 | TRBD1
CASSPETGSMSQHF | . | TRBV4-1 | 14 | TRBD1
CASREAGTGGEKLFF | . | TRBV5-1 | 15 | TRBD1
CASSSSGGATGELFF | . | TRBV5-1 | 15 | TRBD2
CASSASGGADEQFF | . | TRBV9 | 14 | TRBD2
CASTLLAGAYEQYF | . | TRBV28 | 14 | TRBD2
CASRPRDRGYYEQYF | . | TRBV6-5 | 15 | TRBD1
CASSPGTSLYEQFF | . | TRBV9 | 14 | TRBD2
CASSEAIPPGQAHYEQYF | . | TRBV6-1 | 18 | TRBD1
CASSQGQGRNSPLHF | . | TRBV14 | 15 | TRBD1
CASSYSQGPPYNEQFF | . | TRBV6-5 | 16 | .
CASSGGSYEQYF | . | TRBV6-5 | 12 | .
CASSLPGLQETQYF | . | TRBV5-6 | 14 | .
CASSYSAGGNTEAFF | few | TRBV6-6 | 15 | TRBD1
CASSKQSSLSSYNSPLHF | once | TRBV7-2 | 18 | .
CASIGDERNTIYF | . | TRBV7-9 | 13 | .
CASSYAPSSGGYEQYF | . | TRBV6-6 | 16 | TRBD2
CASSLGGYQETQYF | . | TRBV11-3 | 14 | TRBD2